This T cell receptor (beta chain) comes out of a study of shared clonotypes between healthy human individuals. In the case of this clone: Its antigen remains unknown.

Germline assignment: CDR1 SEHNR and CDR2 FQNEAQ (reference sequence). The CDR3 is 18 amino acids. With 1 base clipped from V and 1 base from J, the junction kept 8 bases outside the gene matches. The table came from immunoSEQ multiplex PCR; TCRdb's copy has only in-frame clones and leaves some out. The sample has a few million clones; roughly nine tenths are singletons. Findings and caveats of the study: Tissue TCR repertoires likely differ from these blood-only repertoires.

The source of this sequence is a man between 18 and 35 years old in good health. V usage is TRBV7-9 and J usage is TRBJ1-2; 11 nucleotides align to TRBD1. Sequencing used naive CD4+ T cells sorted from blood. Stated subset: CD45RA+ positively selected. The CDR3 nucleotides are TGTGCCAGCAGCTTAGGGTCTGGACAGGGGGCCTTTAACTATGGCTACACCTTC. It yields the protein CASSLGSGQGAFNYGYTF. Complete variable domain (other parts from reference TRBV7-9 and TRBJ1-2): DTGVSQNPRHKITKRGQNVTFRCDPISEHNRLYWYRQTLGQGPEFLTYFQNEAQLEKSRLLSDRFSAERPKGSFSTLEIQRTEQGDSAMYLCASSLGSGQGAFNYGYTFGSGTRLTVV.